A selection of T cell receptor beta chains follows, all from one sample in a study of identical twins. MiXCR, run by TCRdb on the 5' RACE reads, gives a single entry per CDR3 protein. The sample contains 400,000 to 500,000 distinct CDR3 sequences, around 15% of which appear only once. A further study also used this sample, focusing on yellow fever vaccine responses in identical twins.

Input material: CD4+ T cells sorted from blood. The origin of the receptors is a woman younger than 35 in good health. Each CDR3 is given with its conserved first and last residue. D genes are given only for firm matches. Where a row states a size, it is once, few, many or the class of an expanded clone; other rows omit it.

clone size	V gene	D gene	J gene	CDR3 DNA	CDR3 protein
few	TRBV12-3/TRBV12-4	-	TRBJ1-1	TGTGCCAGCAGTCTACGGGCGGGCGGTGAAGCTTTCTTT	CASSLRAGGEAFF
-	TRBV3-1	-	TRBJ2-7	TGTGCCAGCAGCCGCTATGCGGGGAGAGACGAGCAGTACTTC	CASSRYAGRDEQYF
-	TRBV11-2	TRBD2	TRBJ2-7	TGTGCCAGCAGCCAAGGGTGGCTAGCGGGGTCCTACGAGCAGTACTTC	CASSQGWLAGSYEQYF
-	TRBV5-1	-	TRBJ1-1	TGCGCCAGCAGTCCGGACAGCGTCGGACAAGCTTTCTTT	CASSPDSVGQAFF
few	TRBV19	TRBD1	TRBJ2-6	TGTGCCAGTAGGGTTTGGGGACAGCTGAGCTCTGGGGCCAACGTCCTGACTTTC	CASRVWGQLSSGANVLTF
-	TRBV7-7	-	TRBJ2-5	TGTGCTAGCAGCTACAGGGGAGGGGTCCAAGAGACCCAGTACTTC	CASSYRGGVQETQYF
-	TRBV2	-	TRBJ2-7	TGTGCCAGCAGCCAACTAGCATTAAACTACGAGCAGTACTTC	CASSQLALNYEQYF
-	TRBV20-1	-	TRBJ2-3	TGCAGTGCTAGAGACCTACTAGTTCGGGTCACAGATACGCAGTATTTT	CSARDLLVRVTDTQYF
many	TRBV12-3/TRBV12-4	TRBD1	TRBJ1-1	TGTGCCAGCAGTCCCTGGACAGGGGGCAAGATGGCTGAAGCTTTCTTT	CASSPWTGGKMAEAFF
-	TRBV9	TRBD2	TRBJ2-1	TGTGCCAGCAGCGTAGTTAGCGGGGGGATTAATGAGCAGTTCTTC	CASSVVSGGINEQFF
few	TRBV20-1	-	TRBJ2-1	TGCAGTGCTAGCTTCGGGAATAGAGGGGGCAATGAGCAGTTCTTC	CSASFGNRGGNEQFF
few	TRBV30	-	TRBJ1-2	TGTGCCTGGAGTGTACAGATAGGAGCTAACTATGGCTACACCTTC	CAWSVQIGANYGYTF
-	TRBV20-1	-	TRBJ2-7	TGCAGTGCTAGTGGGGGGAGCCCGGGGGAGCAGTACTTC	CSASGGSPGEQYF
few	TRBV7-9	-	TRBJ2-6	TGTGCCAGCAGCAACGACGGGGGGGCCAACGTCCTGACTTTC	CASSNDGGANVLTF
-	TRBV3-1	-	TRBJ2-5	TGTGCCAGCAGCCAACGGACAGGAGGAGGGCAAGAGACCCAGTACTTC	CASSQRTGGGQETQYF
few	TRBV5-6	TRBD2	TRBJ2-7	TGTGCCAGCAGCTTGCTAGCGGGGGGCCAACCCCCCTACGAGCAGTACTTC	CASSLLAGGQPPYEQYF
-	TRBV30	-	TRBJ2-1	TGTGCCTGGAGTGTACTTATAGGGGTGGTTGAGCAGTTCTTC	CAWSVLIGVVEQFF
-	TRBV21-1	-	TRBJ1-5	TGTGCCAGCAGCAAATTGGGACAGGGTTGTCAGCCCCAGCATTTT	CASSKLGQGCQPQHF
many	TRBV5-1	-	TRBJ1-1	TGCGCCAGCAGCTTGGTACAGGGAGGGGGTCGGGATGAAGCTTTCTTT	CASSLVQGGGRDEAFF
few	TRBV28	-	TRBJ2-3	TGTGCCAGCACCCCACGGACGGGGGTCGGCATCAGGCCAGATACGCAGTATTTT	CASTPRTGVGIRPDTQYF
few	TRBV3-1	TRBD2	TRBJ2-1	TGTGCCAGCAGCCAAGTACCGGGACTAGCGGGGTTCAGGAGGTTCTTC	CASSQVPGLAGFRRFF
-	TRBV11-2	-	TRBJ2-7	TGTGCCAGCAGCTTAGGCTCGGGAATTAACCGGAACGAGCAGTACTTC	CASSLGSGINRNEQYF
-	TRBV12-3/TRBV12-4	TRBD2	TRBJ2-1	TGTGCCAGCAGTTTAACTAGCGGGGCCAAGACTGAGCAGTTCTTC	CASSLTSGAKTEQFF
-	TRBV20-1	-	TRBJ2-1	TGCAGTGCTAGCCAGGGGTGGTCCTACAATGAGCAGTTCTTC	CSASQGWSYNEQFF
-	TRBV5-4	TRBD1	TRBJ2-5	TGTGCCAGCAGCTCAGACACAGGGGTCGGGGAGACCCAGTACTTC	CASSSDTGVGETQYF
-	TRBV20-1	-	TRBJ2-7	TGCAGTGCTTTGGTGGAAACCCGGACCTACGAGCAGTACTTC	CSALVETRTYEQYF
many	TRBV7-2	-	TRBJ1-1	TGTGCCAGCAGCTTTAGCGGGAACACTGAAGCTTTCTTT	CASSFSGNTEAFF
-	TRBV19	TRBD1	TRBJ1-5	TGTGCCAGTAGTCCCAGGGGGGATAGCAATCAGCCCCAGCATTTT	CASSPRGDSNQPQHF
few	TRBV5-1	TRBD2	TRBJ2-2	TGCGCCAGCAGCTTGGACGGGGGGAGGAGCACCGGGGAGCTGTTTTTT	CASSLDGGRSTGELFF
few	TRBV12-3/TRBV12-4	TRBD2	TRBJ2-1	TGTGCCAGCAGTGCGGCCGGGACTAGTAGGACTGAGCAGTTCTTC	CASSAAGTSRTEQFF
many	TRBV12-3/TRBV12-4	-	TRBJ2-4	TGTGCCAGCAGTTTAGCGGAAACGGGGAGGGCCAAAAACATTCAGTACTTC	CASSLAETGRAKNIQYF
few	TRBV3-1	-	TRBJ2-2	TGTGCCAGCAGCCAAGCCGCGGGCCCCGGGGAGCTGTTTTTT	CASSQAAGPGELFF
-	TRBV2	-	TRBJ2-3	TGTGCCAGCAGTCCCACAGGGATGCTTGATACGCAGTATTTT	CASSPTGMLDTQYF
-	TRBV29-1	-	TRBJ2-3	TGCAGCGTTGGGAGGCAGCACACAGATACGCAGTATTTT	CSVGRQHTDTQYF
few	TRBV5-5	TRBD2	TRBJ2-1	TGTGCCAGCAGCTTCCGGGGGGAGAGTAGTGCCTTC	CASSFRGESSAF
-	TRBV20-1	TRBD1	TRBJ1-2	TGCAGTGCTAGCCAACAGGGGGGATATGGCTACACCTTC	CSASQQGGYGYTF
-	TRBV28	-	TRBJ2-1	TGTGCCAGCAGTCCCCTGAGGGAGTGGAATAACAATGAGCAGTTCTTC	CASSPLREWNNNEQFF
many	TRBV3-1	-	TRBJ2-3	TGTGCCAGCAGCCTTTCTGCGTCAGGCACCGTGGAGGCTCAGTATTTT	CASSLSASGTVEAQYF
-	TRBV7-8	-	TRBJ2-5	TGTGCCAGCAGCTTGCCGGGGGGCGGAAAGACCCAGTACTTC	CASSLPGGGKTQYF
-	TRBV3-1	-	TRBJ2-2	TGTGCCAGCAACCTCGGGGACGGGGAGCTGTTTTTT	CASNLGDGELFF
many	TRBV14	-	TRBJ2-2	TGTGCCAGCAGCCAAATGACAGGTCTTACCGGGGAGCTGTTTTTT	CASSQMTGLTGELFF
many	TRBV5-1	-	TRBJ1-1	TGCGCCAGCAGCCCCTGGGACAAAAGTAACACTGAAGCTTTCTTT	CASSPWDKSNTEAFF
few	TRBV7-8	TRBD2	TRBJ2-3	TGTGCCAGCAGCCCCGGGACTACCATGTTTGTTTTT	CASSPGTTMFVF
-	TRBV5-1	TRBD2	TRBJ2-1	TGCGCCAGCAGCCCCACTCAGCGGGGGGCGGGCAATGAGCAGTTCTTC	CASSPTQRGAGNEQFF
few	TRBV12-3/TRBV12-4	-	TRBJ1-4	TGTGCCAGCAGTTCGTACCCGGGAGAAAAACTGTTTTTT	CASSSYPGEKLFF
-	TRBV20-1	-	TRBJ2-7	TGCAGTGCTAGGTCTAGGGGCGGTTACGAGCAGTACTTC	CSARSRGGYEQYF
-	TRBV4-3	-	TRBJ2-1	TGCGCCAGCAGCCAAGATAATACGGGAATCGGTGAGCAGTTCTTC	CASSQDNTGIGEQFF
-	TRBV24-1	-	TRBJ2-2	TGTGCCACCAGTGGCACGGGAGGGGGACAGGGAATTTCCGGGGAGCTGTTTTTT	CATSGTGGGQGISGELFF
few	TRBV5-1	TRBD1	TRBJ2-2	TGCGCCAGCAGGGGCCCAGGGGGCGCGAACACCGGGGAGCTGTTTTTT	CASRGPGGANTGELFF
-	TRBV2	TRBD1	TRBJ1-3	TGTGCCAGCACCGGGACAGTCTCTGGAAACACCATATATTTT	CASTGTVSGNTIYF
few	TRBV5-1	TRBD2	TRBJ2-5	TGCGCCAGCAGCCCGGAGGGGACTAGCGGAGAGACCCAGTACTTC	CASSPEGTSGETQYF
many	TRBV15	TRBD1	TRBJ2-1	TGTGCCACCAGCAGAGAGACAGGGGGCTACAATGAGCAGTTCTTC	CATSRETGGYNEQFF
-	TRBV27	-	TRBJ2-7	TGTGCCAGCAGTCCCAGGAAAGACTCCTACGAGCAGTACTTC	CASSPRKDSYEQYF
many	TRBV5-1	TRBD1	TRBJ1-6	TGCGCCAGCAGCTTGTCTTCAGGGGGAGATTCACCCCTCCACTTT	CASSLSSGGDSPLHF